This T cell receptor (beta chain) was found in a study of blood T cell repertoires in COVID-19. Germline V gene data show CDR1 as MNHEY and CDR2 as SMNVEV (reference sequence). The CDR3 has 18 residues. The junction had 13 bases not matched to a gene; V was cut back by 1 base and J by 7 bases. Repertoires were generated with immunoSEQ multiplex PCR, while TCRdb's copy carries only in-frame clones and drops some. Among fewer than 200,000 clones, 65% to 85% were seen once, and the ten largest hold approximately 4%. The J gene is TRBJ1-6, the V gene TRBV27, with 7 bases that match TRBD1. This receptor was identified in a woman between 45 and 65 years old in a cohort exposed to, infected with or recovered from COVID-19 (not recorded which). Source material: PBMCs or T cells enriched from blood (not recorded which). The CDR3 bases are TGTGCCAGCAGTTTATTCCTTGCGCAGGGGGGATTAAATTCACCCCTCCACTTT. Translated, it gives CASSLFLAQGGLNSPLHF.